These T cell receptor beta chains were read from a single sample in a study of blood T cell repertoires in COVID-19. Only in-frame clones appear in the TCRdb table, and some are missing; sequencing was by immunoSEQ multiplex PCR. The sample contains some 50,000 clones, about 90% of which appear only once. Sequencing was performed on peripheral blood. These receptor sequences come from an older man with active COVID-19. Both conserved end residues are part of each CDR3. D genes are given only for firm matches. Clone size is given for some rows only: seen once, a few or many times, or a class if the clone is expanded.

CDR3 DNA,CDR3 protein,clone size,D gene,V gene,J gene
TGTGCCAGCGGCTGGGAAGCGGGTAACACTGAAGCTTTCTTT,CASGWEAGNTEAFF,.,.,TRBV7-9,TRBJ1-1
TGTGCCAGCAGCCCGTCGGACAGGGTCAATTCACCCCTCCACTTT,CASSPSDRVNSPLHF,.,TRBD1,TRBV4-2,TRBJ1-6
TGTGCCAGTAGTATATCCCAGGGGTATTCCGGTCAGCCCCAGCATTTT,CASSISQGYSGQPQHF,.,.,TRBV19,TRBJ1-5
TGTGCCAGCAGCTTAGACCCACTAGCGACAGATACGCAGTATTTT,CASSLDPLATDTQYF,.,TRBD2,TRBV7-9,TRBJ2-3
TGTGCCATCAGTGAGTCGAACAGCAACAATGAGCAGTTCTTC,CAISESNSNNEQFF,.,.,TRBV10-3,TRBJ2-1
TGTGCCAGCAGTTTGCAGGAAAGGCCCCAGCATTTT,CASSLQERPQHF,.,.,TRBV12-3/TRBV12-4,TRBJ1-5
TGTGCCAGCTCACCGGGGGGTATCCGGGACGAGCAGTACTTC,CASSPGGIRDEQYF,.,.,TRBV18,TRBJ2-7
TGTGCCAGCTCACCACCGCGGCAGGGGGCGCGAGGAAACACCATATATTTT,CASSPPRQGARGNTIYF,.,TRBD1,TRBV18,TRBJ1-3
TGTCCTGGGAGCCCCTGGGACAGGGAGAGAAACGATGAGCAGTTCTTC,CPGSPWDRERNDEQFF,.,.,TRBV22-1,TRBJ2-1
TGCGCCAGCAGCCAAACGGGGGAAGGTGGCTACACCTTC,CASSQTGEGGYTF,.,.,TRBV4-3,TRBJ1-2
TGTGCCACCAGTTTTCCAGACAGGGGGTACTATGGCTACACCTTC,CATSFPDRGYYGYTF,.,TRBD1,TRBV24-1,TRBJ1-2
TGTGCCAGCAGCCAAGCCGCAGGGGCTCTAGAGACCCAGTACTTC,CASSQAAGALETQYF,.,.,TRBV3-1/TRBV3-2,TRBJ2-5
TGTGCCAGCAGTGAACGCGGGGGCCCAAGCTACGAGCAGTACTTC,CASSERGGPSYEQYF,once,.,TRBV2,TRBJ2-7
TGTGCCAGCAATATAGGGACAGGGTTGGGGGAGCAGTACTTC,CASNIGTGLGEQYF,.,TRBD1,TRBV2,TRBJ2-7
TGTGCCAGCAGCCAGAGGGACTACCCTCAAGAGACCCAGTACTTC,CASSQRDYPQETQYF,.,TRBD2,TRBV4-2,TRBJ2-5
TGCGCCAGCAGCTTGGGGGCCGGGTCCGGGGGAGGATCAGACTATGGCTACACCTTC,CASSLGAGSGGGSDYGYTF,once,.,TRBV5-1,TRBJ1-2
TGTGCCAGCAGCCTTCGGACAGGGAGATTCACTGAAGCTTTCTTT,CASSLRTGRFTEAFF,.,TRBD1,TRBV6-5,TRBJ1-1
TGTGCCAGCAGTTCAAGGGAGGGTGAAAAACTGTTTTTT,CASSSREGEKLFF,.,.,TRBV27,TRBJ1-4
TGTGCCAGCAGACTCACAGGGGGCGCAGGCTACACCTTC,CASRLTGGAGYTF,.,TRBD1,TRBV2,TRBJ1-2
TGTGCCAGTAGTACCGGACAGGGCACGGAGACCCAGTACTTC,CASSTGQGTETQYF,.,TRBD1,TRBV19,TRBJ2-5
TGTGCCAGCAAGCGGAGCTACGAGCAGTACTTC,CASKRSYEQYF,.,.,TRBV6-5,TRBJ2-7
TGCGCCAGCACGACCGGGACAACCTATGGGTATGGCTACACCTTC,CASTTGTTYGYGYTF,.,.,TRBV5-1,TRBJ1-2
TGCGCCAGCAGCCCGACTAGCGGGGGGGCCGTTAAAGAGACCCAGTACTTC,CASSPTSGGAVKETQYF,.,TRBD2,TRBV5-1,TRBJ2-5
TGTGCCAGCAGGACCGGGGGGGCCCTTAACTATGGCTACACCTTC,CASRTGGALNYGYTF,.,.,TRBV25-1,TRBJ1-2
TGTGCCAGTAGTATAGATCTGGGGCAGGGTGAAAACACCATATATTTT,CASSIDLGQGENTIYF,.,.,TRBV19,TRBJ1-3
TGTGCCAGCAGGCCGACAGGGTCTGGGAACACTGAAGCTTTCTTT,CASRPTGSGNTEAFF,.,TRBD1,TRBV7-9,TRBJ1-1
TGTGCCTGGAGTTCCGGGACAGGGGGGGCAGATACGCAGTATTTT,CAWSSGTGGADTQYF,.,TRBD1,TRBV30,TRBJ2-3
TGCAGCGCCGCTGGGGGCGGTCACGTCAATGAGCAGTTCTTC,CSAAGGGHVNEQFF,.,.,TRBV29-1,TRBJ2-1